This passage covers 20 T cell receptor beta chains from one sample sequenced in a study of blood T cells in healthy people across ages. A sample-barcoded 5' primer and a J-beta primer mix were used in a second PCR of about 6 to 11 cycles. Via MiXCR, TCRdb re-called the 5' RACE reads, giving one row per CDR3 protein. The sample has roughly 1,800,000 distinct CDR3 sequences; just under 50% are singletons. Sample: blood. All receptors derive from a woman in her forties in good health.

The chain recombines TRBV20-1 with TRBJ2-5; unclear D gene. This CDR3 region has 15 residues. Trimming took 6 bases from V and 5 from J, leaving 22 bases between them. Germline V gene lookup returns CDR1 DFQATT and CDR2 SNEGSKA (reference sequence). CDR3 DNA: TGCAGTGCCAACGGAATAGGCATAGGATGGGAGACCCAGTACTTC. It encodes CSANGIGIGWETQYF.

V is TRBV11-1 and J is TRBJ2-1, with 11 bases aligning to TRBD2. Germline values: CDR1 SGHAT, CDR2 FQDESV (reference sequence). The CDR3 runs 18 residues. Germline trimming cut 9 bases from V and 0 bases from J; bases unmatched to any gene: 13. In DNA, the CDR3 is TGTGCCAGTGGCACGGGACTAGCGGCGCCCAGCTCCTACAATGAGCAGTTCTTC. Amino acid sequence: CASGTGLAAPSSYNEQFF. The whole variable domain, remainder taken from reference TRBV11-1 and TRBJ2-1, is EAEVAQSPRYKITEKSQAVAFWCDPISGHATLYWYRQILGQGPELLVQFQDESVVDDSQLPKDRFSAERLKGVDSTLKIQPAELGDSAMYLCASGTGLAAPSSYNEQFFGPGTRLTVL.

V gene TRBV20-1 combines with J gene TRBJ1-4, with a tentative D call TRBD1 (6 bases). Germline CDR1 is DFQATT and CDR2 is SNEGSKA (reference sequence). Deletions cut 1 base from V and 6 bases from J, with 15 bases between. The CDR3 covers 15 residues. The CDR3 DNA reads TGCAGTGCTAGAGCAGGGGCGTCGAAGGATGAAAAACTGTTTTTT. It is translated as CSARAGASKDEKLFF.

The V call is TRBV7-3, the J call TRBJ1-2; D possibly corresponds to TRBD1 (5 bases). The CDR3 totals 13 residues. Germline CDR1 and CDR2: SGHTA and FQGTGA. V lost 5 bases, J lost 8 bases, and 15 bases lay in between. CDR3 bases: TGTGCCAGCAGCCGAGAAGGGCAGGGAGGCTACACCTTC. It translates to CASSREGQGGYTF.

This chain connects TRBV9 to TRBJ2-7, with D perhaps matching TRBD1 or TRBD2 (5 bases each). The tail of the sequence fits TRBJ2-5 better, so the J call may be wrong. The CDR3 has 14 amino acids. The germline V gene has CDR1 SGDLS and CDR2 YYNGEE. The CDR3 region is CASSAPDTAGTQYF. The CDR3 DNA sequence: TGTGCCAGCAGCGCCCCGGACACCGCGGGGACCCAGTACTTC.

CDR3 bases: TGTGCCACTCACGACCCCAGGGGTAACGGTGAAGCTTTCTTT. Encoded protein: CATHDPRGNGEAFF. The chain combines TRBV19 with TRBJ1-1; tentative D call: TRBD1 (6 bases). Germline-derived CDR1 and CDR2 are LNHDA and SQIVND (reference sequence). The CDR3 is 14 amino acids. Trimming stripped 10 bases from V and 7 bases from J, with 22 bases between.

The chain links TRBV7-8 to TRBJ2-1; TRBD1 or TRBD2 may be the D gene (5 bases each). Trimming left V 7 bases short and J 2 bases short, with 12 bases between. The CDR3 covers 14 residues. Germline V gene sequence: CDR1 SGHVS, CDR2 FQNEAQ. The CDR3 protein is CASIGAGTYNEQFF. In DNA form, the CDR3 reads TGTGCCAGCATCGGGGCAGGAACCTACAATGAGCAGTTCTTC.

This clonotype came up a few times. The chain has TRBV4-3 and TRBJ2-5; maybe TRBD1 (6 bases). CDR1 is LGHNA and CDR2 is YSLEER in the germline V gene. The V end was cut by 1 base, the J end by 5 bases, with 20 bases between. CDR3 length: 17 residues. DNA of the CDR3: TGCGCCAGCAGCCAAGGCGCTAGGGACAACCGGCGCGAGACCCAGTACTTC. Protein: CASSQGARDNRRETQYF.

The gene calls are TRBV5-1 and TRBJ1-4; unclear D gene. This CDR3 is built from 14 residues. Deletions cut 0 bases from V and 0 bases from J, with 3 bases between. From germline, CDR1 is SGHRS and CDR2 YFSETQ. CDR3 protein: CASSLVPTNEKLFF. The CDR3 DNA reads TGCGCCAGCAGCTTGGTTCCAACTAATGAAAAACTGTTTTTT. Variable domain in full (rest from reference TRBV5-1 and TRBJ1-4): KAGVTQTPRYLIKTRGQQVTLSCSPISGHRSVSWYQQTPGQGLQFLFEYFSETQRNKGNFPGRFSGRQFSNSRSEMNVSTLELGDSALYLCASSLVPTNEKLFFGSGTQLSVL.

The V gene is TRBV20-1, the J gene TRBJ2-5; D may be TRBD2 (7 bases). Per the germline V gene, CDR1 is DFQATT and CDR2 is SNEGSKA (reference sequence). The V gene lost 3 bases and the J gene lost 2 bases, with 16 bases spanning the gap. The CDR3 length is 15 residues. The CDR3 reads CSARGWGGGQETQYF. The CDR3 nucleotides read TGCAGTGCTAGGGGGTGGGGAGGGGGTCAAGAGACCCAGTACTTC.

This clonotype was recorded a few times. The chain joins TRBV29-1 to TRBJ2-7, with TRBD2 matching over 11 bases. V trimming: 7 bases; J trimming: 0 bases; junction bases outside the gene matches: 11. The CDR3 spans 16 residues. CDR1 is SQVTM, CDR2 ANQGSEA, per germline. CDR3 region: CSAPGLAVMSSYEQYF. CDR3 DNA sequence: TGCAGCGCCCCGGGACTAGCGGTTATGAGCTCCTACGAGCAGTACTTC.

The rearrangement links TRBV5-1 to TRBJ2-1; D not certain. Germline CDR1 and CDR2: SGHRS and YFSETQ. The CDR3 has 13 residues. V dropped 6 bases and J dropped 0 bases, with 7 bases sitting between them. CDR3 region: CASKPSSYNEQFF. The CDR3 DNA reads as TGCGCCAGCAAGCCCAGCTCCTACAATGAGCAGTTCTTC.

The chain carries TRBV7-2 and TRBJ2-5, with D tentatively TRBD2 (7 bases). CDR3 length: 16 residues. Germline values: CDR1 SGHTA, CDR2 FQGNSA. Trimming stripped 3 bases from V and 5 bases from J, with 19 bases between. The CDR3 bases are TGTGCCAGCAGCTTCCAAGGGGGGGCTTGGGGGGAGACCCAGTACTTC. It yields the protein CASSFQGGAWGETQYF.

This clonotype was picked up a small number of times. The chain couples TRBV4-1 to TRBJ1-2, with TRBD1 identical over 12 bases. The CDR3 spans 16 residues. Germline V gives CDR1 MGHRA, CDR2 YSYEKL. J was trimmed by 6 bases and V by 0 bases; bases with no gene match: 5. The CDR3 sequence: CASSQDLWDRGHGYTF. The CDR3 DNA reads as TGCGCCAGCAGCCAAGACCTCTGGGACAGGGGGCATGGCTACACCTTC.

The chain employs TRBV6-1 and TRBJ2-3, with D possibly being TRBD2 (5 bases). The CDR3 length is 12 residues. The V gene lost 11 bases and the J gene lost 6 bases, with 15 bases spanning the gap. The germline CDR1 and CDR2 sequences are MNHNS and SASEGT. The CDR3 reads CAEGRGEDTQYF. DNA of the CDR3: TGTGCCGAGGGTCGGGGAGAGGATACGCAGTATTTT.

This clonotype was picked up one time. This chain uses TRBV20-1 with TRBJ2-4; no reliable D call. The assigned J gene may be wrong: the sequence end matches TRBJ2-7 better. Germline CDR1 DFQATT, CDR2 SNEGSKA (reference sequence). The CDR3 is 13 amino acids. The CDR3 reads CSATTTGTYEQYF. Here the CDR3 DNA reads TGCAGTGCTACGACCACTGGGACCTACGAGCAGTACTTC.

The V and J genes are TRBV12-3 or TRBV12-4 and TRBJ2-1, with 7 bases lining up with TRBD2. This CDR3 is 13 amino acids long. V gave up 10 bases and J gave up 4 bases; unmatched junction bases: 7. The CDR3 reads CAIQLALYNEQFF. CDR3 DNA sequence: TGTGCCATCCAACTAGCGTTATACAATGAGCAGTTCTTC.

V is TRBV13 and J is TRBJ2-1, with TRBD1 identical over 9 bases. Germline V CDR1 and CDR2: PRHDT, FYEKMQ (reference sequence). The CDR3 sequence is 13 residues long. The V gene end was trimmed by 7 bases and the J gene end by 8 bases; junction bases not matched to a gene: 6. CDR3 DNA: TGTGCCAGCACCCAGGACAGGGGAGATGAGCAGTTCTTC. This translates into CASTQDRGDEQFF.

This clonotype was picked up a small number of times. The V call is TRBV7-2, the J call TRBJ2-3, with D uncertain. The CDR3 spans 15 residues. Germline lookup yields CDR1 SGHTA and CDR2 FQGNSA. The germline V and J ends were trimmed by 1 base and 2 bases, with 10 bases remaining between them. CDR3 nucleotides: TGTGCCAGCAGCTTAGTGCATAGGCACACAGATACGCAGTATTTT. Translated: CASSLVHRHTDTQYF.

On this clonotype: At one end, the junction sequence differs from germline, possibly due to a read error. The genes are TRBV4-2 and TRBJ2-6; D possibly corresponds to TRBD1 (5 bases). The V gene's germline CDR1 is LGHNA and CDR2 YNFKEQ. The CDR3 loop spans 15 amino acids. CDR3 residues: CASSPDSSGADVLTF. The CDR3 nucleotides are TGTGCCAGCAGCCCAGACAGCTCTGGGGCCGACGTCCTGACTTTC.